Below, 24 T cell receptor beta chains from the same sample are listed, as sequenced in a study of blood T cell repertoires in COVID-19. Measured with immunoSEQ multiplex PCR; TCRdb has only the in-frame clones, and not every one. The sample yields hundreds of thousands of clones, about 85% seen once. The sequenced sample was peripheral blood. All receptors derive from a human donor in a cohort sampled during active COVID-19.

In DNA, the CDR3 is TGTGCCAGCGGGGTTAGCGGTACCTACAATGAGCAGTTCTTC. It is translated as CASGVSGTYNEQFF. The chain couples TRBV11-2 to TRBJ2-1; the D gene is possibly TRBD2 (6 bases). Germline assignment: CDR1 SGHAT and CDR2 FQNNGV. The V end lost 8 bases, the J end lost 2 bases, and 13 bases lay between the germline ends. The CDR3 totals 14 residues.

This chain uses TRBV3-1 (or the pseudogene TRBV3-2) with TRBJ2-3; possibly TRBD2 for D (6 bases). There are 14 residues in the CDR3. Per germline, CDR1 LGHDT and CDR2 YNNKEL (reference sequence). Trimming took 1 base from V and 7 from J, leaving 12 bases between them. In nucleotides, the CDR3 is TGTGCCAGCAGCCAAGCTCTAGCGAGAAATACGCAGTATTTT. Translation: CASSQALARNTQYF.

In its sample, this clone was seen once. V usage is TRBV5-1 and J usage is TRBJ2-1; TRBD2 is a possible D gene (6 bases). Per the germline V gene, CDR1 is SGHRS and CDR2 is YFSETQ. The CDR3 has 16 amino acids. V was trimmed by 1 base and J by 1 base, leaving 12 bases between them. The CDR3 region has the DNA TGCGCCAGCAGCTTGAGGGACGGAGGGTCCTACAATGAGCAGTTCTTC. This gives the protein CASSLRDGGSYNEQFF.

This sequence joins TRBV4-3 and TRBJ1-4; tentatively, D is TRBD1 (5 bases). V was trimmed by 4 bases and J by 7 bases, leaving 19 bases between them. The CDR3 contains 16 residues. Germline-derived CDR1 and CDR2 are LGHNA and YSLEER. CDR3 DNA: TGCGCCAGCAGCCCGCGGGACCTCGGTGCGCGTGAAAAACTGTTTTTT. Translated: CASSPRDLGAREKLFF.

This chain connects TRBV29-1 to TRBJ1-5, with D unclear. The length of the CDR3 is 10 residues. V was shortened by 6 bases and J by 15 bases, with 15 bases between the two germline ends. Per germline, CDR1 SQVTM and CDR2 ANQGSEA. This CDR3 is CSVPYGGRHF. CDR3 bases: TGCAGCGTACCGTACGGAGGCCGGCATTTT.

This chain links TRBV29-1 with TRBJ1-5; the match to TRBD1 covers 7 bases. CDR1 and CDR2 (germline): SQVTM, ANQGSEA. V lost 5 bases and J lost 0; bases outside the gene matches: 7. CDR3 size: 15 residues. The CDR3 protein is CSVTWTGSSNQPQHF. The CDR3 region has the DNA TGCAGCGTTACCTGGACAGGATCTAGCAATCAGCCCCAGCATTTT.

The V call is TRBV6-5, the J call TRBJ2-7; the match to TRBD1 covers 8 bases. The V segment lost 6 bases and the J segment 6 bases; nucleotides outside the gene matches: 10. Germline assignment: CDR1 MNHEY and CDR2 SVGAGI. The CDR3 is 14 residues long. The CDR3 DNA reads as TGTGCCAGCAGGTCCACAGGGGGAGTCTCCGAGCAGTACTTC. Translated, it gives CASRSTGGVSEQYF.

The chain is built from TRBV2 and TRBJ2-1, with 9 nucleotides matching TRBD2. V lost 6 bases to trimming and J lost 0 bases; unmatched junction nucleotides: 9. The CDR3 runs to 17 residues. Germline assignment: CDR1 SNHLY and CDR2 FYNNEI. The CDR3 DNA reads as TGTGCCAGCAGCCCCTGGACTAGCGCGTACTCCTACAATGAGCAGTTCTTC. Its translation is CASSPWTSAYSYNEQFF.

This clone has only one observation. The chain couples TRBV10-3 to TRBJ2-1; maybe TRBD2 (6 bases). Germline values: CDR1 ENHRY, CDR2 SYGVKD. V was trimmed by 6 bases and J by 8 bases, leaving 14 bases between them. The CDR3 spans 13 residues. CDR3 bases: TGTGCCATCAGCCGGACGTGGGGGGATGAGCAGTTCTTC. It yields the protein CAISRTWGDEQFF.

The gene calls are TRBV3-1 (or the pseudogene TRBV3-2) and TRBJ1-2; the match to TRBD1 covers 8 bases. Germline CDR1 is LGHDT and CDR2 is YNNKEL (reference sequence). V shed 2 bases, J shed 8 bases, and the junction held 4 bases outside the gene matches. This CDR3 has 13 residues. CDR3: CASSQSGGRGYTF. The CDR3 region has the DNA TGTGCCAGCAGCCAATCAGGGGGCCGCGGCTACACCTTC.

The rearrangement links TRBV19 to TRBJ2-7; possibly TRBD2 for D (5 bases). Germline loops: CDR1 LNHDA, CDR2 SQIVND (reference sequence). V gave up 5 bases and J gave up 5 bases, with 16 bases separating them. This CDR3 has 14 amino acids. CDR3 DNA: TGTGCCAGTAGTCCCGCAAACCCCGGGGACGAGCAGTACTTC. Encoded protein: CASSPANPGDEQYF.

The chain recombines TRBV4-1 with TRBJ2-7; tentatively, D is TRBD2 (5 bases). This CDR3 has 13 amino acids. Trimming removed 1 base at V and 3 bases at J, with 7 bases between. Germline V gives CDR1 MGHRA, CDR2 YSYEKL. CDR3 nucleotide sequence: TGCGCCAGCAGCCAAGTGACTAACTACGAGCAGTACTTC. It encodes CASSQVTNYEQYF.

This clone came up once. The chain links TRBV29-1 to TRBJ1-2; no clear D gene. This CDR3 has 11 amino acids. Trimming removed 0 bases at V and 5 bases at J, with 4 bases between. Looked up from germline, CDR1 is SQVTM and CDR2 is ANQGSEA. CDR3 in amino acids: CSVEDRYGYTF. The CDR3 DNA follows: TGCAGCGTTGAAGACAGGTATGGCTACACCTTC.

The genes are TRBV5-1 and TRBJ2-1, with a weak D call TRBD1 (5 bases). Per germline, CDR1 SGHRS and CDR2 YFSETQ. There are 14 residues in the CDR3. The V gene lost 0 bases and the J gene lost 4 bases, with 8 bases spanning the gap. As DNA, the CDR3 is TGCGCCAGCAGCTTGGGACAGCCATACAATGAGCAGTTCTTC. This sequence encodes CASSLGQPYNEQFF.

This chain links TRBV7-2 with TRBJ2-1, with 9 positions matching TRBD2. Per germline, CDR1 SGHTA and CDR2 FQGNSA. V lost 1 base to trimming and J lost 2 bases; unmatched junction nucleotides: 6. The length of the CDR3 is 17 residues. DNA of the CDR3: TGTGCCAGCAGCTTAGTTAGCGGGAGTATCGCCTACAATGAGCAGTTCTTC. It translates to CASSLVSGSIAYNEQFF.

This rearrangement joins TRBV19 to TRBJ1-5; D gene ambiguous. CDR1 is LNHDA, CDR2 SQIVND, per germline (reference sequence). The V end lost 5 bases, the J end lost 4 bases, and 6 bases lay between the germline ends. The CDR3 is 12 residues long. The CDR3 protein is CASSLRNQPQHF. The CDR3 nucleotides are TGTGCCAGTAGTTTGAGGAATCAGCCCCAGCATTTT.

The chain employs TRBV19 and TRBJ1-1; D not resolved. With 6 bases removed from V and 1 base from J, the gap between germline ends came to 12 bases. The CDR3 loop spans 14 amino acids. Germline CDR1 and CDR2: LNHDA and SQIVND (reference sequence). The CDR3 coding sequence is TGTGCCAGTAGCGTCTGGGCACGGAACACTGAAGCTTTCTTT. Residues: CASSVWARNTEAFF.

The chain links TRBV29-1 to TRBJ2-3, with D possibly matching TRBD2 (5 bases). Trimming took off 7 bases at V and 4 bases at J, with 15 bases between the two ends. CDR3 size: 13 residues. Germline-derived CDR1 and CDR2 are SQVTM and ANQGSEA. The CDR3 protein is CSGGRDPSDTQYF. In nucleotides, the CDR3 is TGCAGCGGGGGTCGGGATCCCTCAGATACGCAGTATTTT.

The rearrangement joins TRBV6-1 to TRBJ2-7; no clear D. V lost 6 bases, J lost 1 base, and 10 bases lay in between. The CDR3 has 13 amino acids. Germline V lookup: CDR1 MNHNS, CDR2 SASEGT. In nucleotides, the CDR3 is TGTGCCAGCAGCCCTGGCGGATCCTACGAGCAGTACTTC. Translation: CASSPGGSYEQYF.

This chain links TRBV27 with TRBJ1-2; 10 bases are shared with TRBD1. The V gene end was trimmed by 7 bases and the J gene end by 0 bases; junction bases not matched to a gene: 8. The CDR3 loop spans 16 amino acids. CDR1 and CDR2 (germline): MNHEY, SMNVEV (reference sequence). The CDR3 loop is CASNPGQGLANYGYTF. Written as DNA, the CDR3 is TGTGCCAGCAACCCGGGACAGGGGCTAGCTAACTATGGCTACACCTTC.

V is TRBV12-3 or TRBV12-4 and J is TRBJ1-1; the match to TRBD1 covers 7 bases. J gave up 9 bases and V 2 bases, and 6 bases lay outside the gene matches. CDR3 length equals 13 residues. CDR3: CASSLSGDRKAFF. CDR3 DNA sequence: TGTGCCAGCAGTTTATCGGGGGACAGAAAAGCTTTCTTT.

This clone was seen just once. The chain carries TRBV28 and TRBJ1-2, with a tentative D call TRBD1 (6 bases). The CDR3 totals 14 residues. Trimming cost V 2 bases and J 8 bases, with 15 bases left between them. The germline CDR1 and CDR2 sequences are MDHEN and SYDVKM. The CDR3 bases are TGTGCCAGCAGTTTAGCGGGGGCGCTACGGGGCTACACCTTC. Amino acid sequence: CASSLAGALRGYTF.

The chain employs TRBV3-1 (or the pseudogene TRBV3-2) and TRBJ2-4; no reliable D call. Per the germline V gene, CDR1 is LGHDT and CDR2 is YNNKEL (reference sequence). The CDR3 is 16 amino acids. Trimming shortened V by 1 base and J by 1 base, and 11 bases separated the two germline ends. The CDR3 nucleotides are TGTGCCAGCAGCCAAGGCCGTATGCGGGCCAAAAACATTCAGTACTTC. Amino acid sequence: CASSQGRMRAKNIQYF.

This rearrangement joins TRBV14 to TRBJ2-7, with TRBD1 matching over 7 bases. The CDR3 runs to 14 residues. Germline V lookup: CDR1 SGHDN, CDR2 FVKESK. V was clipped by 5 bases and J by 3 bases; unmatched bases: 7. The DNA of the CDR3 is TGTGCCAGCAGCTTGGGACAGATTGGCTACGAGCAGTACTTC. Protein product: CASSLGQIGYEQYF.